This entry lists 22 T cell receptor beta chains sequenced from one sample in a study of cytomegalovirus exposure and HLA in healthy donors. PCR used 60 Vbeta primers and 13 Jbeta primers. Data came from immunoSEQ multiplex PCR; TCRdb stores just in-frame clones and leaves some out. Altogether 150,000 to 200,000 clones are present, around 75% being singletons, with the ten largest covering over 2.5%. Input material: PBMCs. Source of these receptors: a male donor in good health and CMV-seronegative.

The chain is built from TRBV19 and TRBJ1-5; TRBD1 is a possible D gene (5 bases). V was clipped by 5 bases and J by 3 bases, with 14 bases between them. The CDR3 contains 15 residues. Germline values: CDR1 LNHDA, CDR2 SQIVND (reference sequence). The CDR3 region has the DNA TGTGCCAGTAGTGTCACCCCCAGGGACAATCAGCCCCAGCATTTT. It codes for CASSVTPRDNQPQHF. Full variable domain (missing parts from reference TRBV19 and TRBJ1-5): DGGITQSPKYLFRKEGQNVTLSCEQNLNHDAMYWYRQDPGQGLRLIYYSQIVNDFQKGDIAEGYSVSREKKESFPLTVTSAQKNPTAFYLCASSVTPRDNQPQHFGDGTRLSIL.

This clone was detected once. J is TRBJ2-7 and V is TRBV6-5; D remains unclear. Germline-derived CDR1 and CDR2 are MNHEY and SVGAGI. With 5 bases removed from V and 0 bases from J, the gap between germline ends came to 11 bases. The CDR3 sequence is 14 residues long. CDR3 bases: TGTGCCAGCAGTATACTTAGAAGCTCCTACGAGCAGTACTTC. Protein: CASSILRSSYEQYF.

This rearrangement joins TRBV28 to TRBJ2-7; 7 nucleotides line up with TRBD2. There are 14 residues in the CDR3. CDR1 and CDR2 (germline): MDHEN, SYDVKM. V shed 8 bases and J 3 bases; nucleotides not matched to a gene: 10. In DNA form, the CDR3 reads TGTGCCAGCCTATGGGCTAGCGGAGGCTACGAGCAGTACTTC. Translating it yields CASLWASGGYEQYF.

The chain links TRBV5-4 to TRBJ1-4; 7 nucleotides align to TRBD1. Germline loops: CDR1 SGHNT, CDR2 YYREEE (reference sequence). The CDR3 runs to 15 residues. Trimming removed 4 bases from V and 2 bases from J; junction bases left unmatched: 5. CDR3 region: CASSPTGATNEKLFF. The CDR3 DNA follows: TGTGCCAGCAGCCCAACAGGGGCGACTAATGAAAAACTGTTTTTT.

In its sample, this clone was seen once. The chain links TRBV6-4 to TRBJ2-1; a possible D gene is TRBD2 (5 bases). Germline V CDR1 and CDR2: MRHNA, SNTAGT. The CDR3 is 13 residues long. The ends were cut back, 3 bases at V and 10 bases at J, with 13 bases in the middle. CDR3: CASSEEVLGEQFF. The CDR3 coding sequence is TGTGCCAGCAGTGAGGAGGTCCTAGGGGAGCAGTTCTTC.

The chain carries TRBV28 and TRBJ2-7, with TRBD2 matching 9 bases. The CDR3 has 16 amino acids. Germline values: CDR1 MDHEN, CDR2 SYDVKM. V shed 7 bases, J shed 2 bases, and the junction held 12 bases outside the gene matches. CDR3 bases: TGTGCCAGCACTCCCTCAGCGGGAGGCCTTCCCTACGAGCAGTACTTC. Residues: CASTPSAGGLPYEQYF.

This clone occurred a few times. V is TRBV28 and J is TRBJ1-5; D is uncertain. Germline V gene sequence: CDR1 MDHEN, CDR2 SYDVKM. The CDR3 contains 13 residues. V lost 6 bases to trimming and J lost 5 bases, with 11 bases between them. The DNA for the CDR3 is TGTGCCAGCAGCAAGCACCGCCATCAGCCCCAGCATTTT. The encoded protein is CASSKHRHQPQHF.

Only one count was recorded for this clone. The chain combines TRBV5-1 with TRBJ1-5, with D hard to call. V was pared by 0 bases and J by 6 bases, with 13 bases between. Germline CDR1 is SGHRS and CDR2 is YFSETQ. This CDR3 is built from 15 residues. The CDR3 sequence is CASSLGQGPAQPQHF. CDR3 nucleotide sequence: TGCGCCAGCAGCTTGGGACAAGGTCCGGCTCAGCCCCAGCATTTT.

This chain uses TRBV19 with TRBJ2-5; unclear D gene. From germline, CDR1 is LNHDA and CDR2 SQIVND (reference sequence). Trimming cost V 5 bases and J 1 base, with 5 bases left between them. The CDR3 has 12 residues. The chain's CDR3 is CASSLPQETQYF. CDR3 coding DNA: TGTGCCAGTAGTCTCCCCCAAGAGACCCAGTACTTC.

The table lists this clone with a few counts. This chain links TRBV6-1 with TRBJ1-5; D not resolved. The CDR3 contains 15 residues. Germline V gene sequence: CDR1 MNHNS, CDR2 SASEGT. Trimming removed 1 base at V and 0 bases at J, with 7 bases between. DNA of the CDR3: TGTGCCAGCAGTGAAGAACAGTTTAGCAATCAGCCCCAGCATTTT. It encodes CASSEEQFSNQPQHF.

This chain connects TRBV19 to TRBJ1-1; 10 nucleotides match TRBD1. CDR3 length: 13 amino acids. V lost 8 bases to trimming and J lost 2 bases; unmatched junction nucleotides: 2. Germline V gives CDR1 LNHDA, CDR2 SQIVND (reference sequence). The CDR3 DNA follows: TGTGCCAGTCGGGACAGGGGAAACACTGAAGCTTTCTTT. Translating it yields CASRDRGNTEAFF.

The rearrangement uses TRBV15 and TRBJ1-2; 7 positions match TRBD1. Germline CDR1 and CDR2: LNHNV and YYDKDF (reference sequence). CDR3 length equals 14 residues. The V segment lost 0 bases and the J segment 8 bases; nucleotides outside the gene matches: 6. CDR3 bases: TGTGCCACCAGCAGAGAGAGGGGGCTCGACGGCTACACCTTC. Amino acid sequence: CATSRERGLDGYTF.

The rearrangement uses TRBV5-1 and TRBJ2-1, with 8 bases matching TRBD1. The CDR3 runs 17 residues. With 4 bases clipped from V and 0 bases from J, the junction kept 9 bases outside the gene matches. In germline, CDR1 is SGHRS, CDR2 YFSETQ. CDR3 sequence (DNA): TGCGCCAGCAGCCCAGGACAGGGCTCCTTCTCCTACAATGAGCAGTTCTTC. Encoded protein: CASSPGQGSFSYNEQFF.

CDR3 in amino acids: CASSQDTSVNQPQHF. The CDR3 bases are TGTGCCAGCAGCCAAGATACGAGTGTCAACCAGCCCCAGCATTTT. V usage is TRBV4-2 and J usage is TRBJ1-5; D is unresolved. Germline loops: CDR1 LGHNA, CDR2 YNFKEQ. V shed 0 bases and J shed 7 bases, with 13 bases lying between them. The CDR3 runs to 15 residues.

V is TRBV19 and J is TRBJ2-7; 7 positions agree with TRBD2. The CDR3 has 13 amino acids. CDR1 LNHDA and CDR2 SQIVND come from the germline V gene (reference sequence). V trimming: 4 bases; J trimming: 1 base; junction bases outside the gene matches: 1. Here the CDR3 reads CASSRDYSYEQYF. CDR3 in DNA: TGTGCCAGTAGTAGGGACTATTCCTACGAGCAGTACTTC. Filled out from reference TRBV19 and TRBJ2-7, the complete variable domain reads DGGITQSPKYLFRKEGQNVTLSCEQNLNHDAMYWYRQDPGQGLRLIYYSQIVNDFQKGDIAEGYSVSREKKESFPLTVTSAQKNPTAFYLCASSRDYSYEQYFGPGTRLTVT.

This chain connects TRBV7-9 to TRBJ2-1, with 7 bases that match TRBD2. The CDR3 has 15 residues. Germline assignment: CDR1 SEHNR and CDR2 FQNEAQ (reference sequence). J was trimmed by 7 bases and V by 8 bases; bases with no gene match: 14. The CDR3 nucleotides read TGTGCCAGCCAAATAGAGAGCGGGGTGGGTAATGAGCAGTTCTTC. As protein: CASQIESGVGNEQFF.

The chain couples TRBV5-6 to TRBJ1-4; D remains unclear. The CDR3 sequence is 14 residues long. V was shortened by 0 bases and J by 1 base, with 4 bases between the two germline ends. Germline CDR1 and CDR2: SGHDT and YYEEEE. CDR3 sequence (DNA): TGTGCCAGCAGCTTGGGTAGAACTAATGAAAAACTGTTTTTT. Translating gives CASSLGRTNEKLFF.

The rearrangement uses TRBV4-1 and TRBJ1-6; possibly TRBD1 for D (6 bases). With 4 bases removed from V and 5 bases from J, the gap between germline ends came to 24 bases. Germline CDR1 is MGHRA and CDR2 is YSYEKL. The CDR3 runs to 19 residues. The CDR3: CASSPYQTGGGWDNSPLHF. In DNA, the CDR3 is TGCGCCAGCAGCCCTTACCAGACAGGAGGAGGCTGGGATAATTCACCCCTCCACTTT.

Only one count was recorded for this clone. The V gene is TRBV20-1, the J gene TRBJ2-7, with D uncertain. Germline V gives CDR1 DFQATT, CDR2 SNEGSKA (reference sequence). The CDR3 runs 11 residues. The V end lost 0 bases, the J end lost 3 bases, and 3 bases lay between the germline ends. CDR3: CSARDSYEQYF. CDR3 DNA: TGCAGTGCTAGAGATAGCTACGAGCAGTACTTC.

Here the CDR3 DNA reads TGTGCCAGCAGCAAAGACAGGGGGCGTCCGAGGGGGTGGGATACGCAGTATTTT. Protein: CASSKDRGRPRGWDTQYF. The chain employs TRBV2 and TRBJ2-3, with 10 positions matching TRBD1. From germline, CDR1 is SNHLY and CDR2 FYNNEI. Trimming at V came to 6 bases and at J to 6 bases, leaving 18 bases not matched to a gene. The CDR3 has 18 amino acids.

This clone was counted a single time. The V and J genes are TRBV10-3 and TRBJ2-1; D is possibly TRBD2 (6 bases). Germline V lookup: CDR1 ENHRY, CDR2 SYGVKD. This CDR3 region has 13 residues. Trimming shortened V by 4 bases and J by 5 bases, and 9 bases separated the two germline ends. CDR3 sequence: CAISVGGNNEQFF. The CDR3 coding sequence is TGTGCCATCAGTGTGGGCGGGAACAATGAGCAGTTCTTC.

As for this clone: The junction shows a germline mismatch at one end, possibly a read error. The chain employs TRBV7-9 and TRBJ1-2, with D unclear. CDR1 and CDR2 (germline): SEHNR, FQNEAQ (reference sequence). The CDR3 spans 16 residues. This CDR3 reads CSSSALEGGPVRGYTF. Here the CDR3 DNA reads TGTTCCAGCAGCGCCTTAGAGGGCGGGCCTGTACGGGGCTACACCTTC.